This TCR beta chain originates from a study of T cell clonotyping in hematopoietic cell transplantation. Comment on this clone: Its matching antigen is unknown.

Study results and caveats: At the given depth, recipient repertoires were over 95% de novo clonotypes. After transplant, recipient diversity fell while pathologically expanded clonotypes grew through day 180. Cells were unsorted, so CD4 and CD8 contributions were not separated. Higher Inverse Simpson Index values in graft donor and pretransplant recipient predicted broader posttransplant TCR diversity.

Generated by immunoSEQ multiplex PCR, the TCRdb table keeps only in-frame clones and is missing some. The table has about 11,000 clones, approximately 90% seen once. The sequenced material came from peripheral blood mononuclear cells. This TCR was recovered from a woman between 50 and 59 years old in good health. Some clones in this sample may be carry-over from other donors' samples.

The CDR3 DNA follows: TGTGCCAGCAGTGAGCTCCCGGGACAGGGAAAACAGCCCCAGCATTTT. Protein product: CASSELPGQGKQPQHF. The rearrangement links TRBV6-1 to TRBJ1-5, with TRBD1 identical over 9 bases. CDR1 is MNHNS and CDR2 is SASEGT in the germline V gene. V shed 3 bases and J 7 bases; nucleotides not matched to a gene: 10. The CDR3 has 16 residues.